These 12 T cell receptor beta chains were all obtained from the same sample, sequenced in a study of shared clonotypes between healthy human individuals. The table came from immunoSEQ multiplex PCR; TCRdb's copy has only in-frame clones and leaves some out. The repertoire holds about 980,000 clones, with around three quarters as singletons. The sample consisted of memory CD4+ T cells sorted from blood. Subset reported: CD45RA-negative fraction. These receptors originate from a man aged 18 to 30 in good health.

This clone was seen just once. The chain employs TRBV5-1 and TRBJ2-5, with D possibly matching TRBD1 (5 bases). Germline V CDR1 and CDR2: SGHRS, YFSETQ. The CDR3 is 16 residues long. V gave up 0 bases and J gave up 5 bases, with 17 bases separating them. CDR3 in amino acids: CASSLAVTGAGETQYF. The CDR3 DNA reads as TGCGCCAGCAGCTTGGCAGTCACAGGTGCCGGGGAGACCCAGTACTTC. The full variable domain, with the rest looked up from reference TRBV5-1 and TRBJ2-5, is KAGVTQTPRYLIKTRGQQVTLSCSPISGHRSVSWYQQTPGQGLQFLFEYFSETQRNKGNFPGRFSGRQFSNSRSEMNVSTLELGDSALYLCASSLAVTGAGETQYFGPGTRLLVL.

Comment on this clone: Other DNA sequences in this sample translate to the same CDR3. In nucleotides, the CDR3 is TGCAGTGCCCTCTACAATGAGCAGTTCTTC. Its translation is CSALYNEQFF. The rearrangement joins TRBV20-1 to TRBJ2-1; D call uncertain. Germline CDR1 DFQATT, CDR2 SNEGSKA (reference sequence). The CDR3 has 10 amino acids. Trimming removed 6 bases at V and 3 bases at J, with 3 bases between.

This chain joins TRBV5-1 and TRBJ2-1, with 8 bases lining up with TRBD2. Per germline, CDR1 SGHRS and CDR2 YFSETQ. The CDR3 consists of 12 residues. V was clipped by 4 bases and J by 10 bases; unmatched bases: 4. CDR3 coding DNA: TGCGCCAGCAGCCGGGAGGGGTACGAGCAGTTCTTC. This translates into CASSREGYEQFF.

This chain joins TRBV28 and TRBJ2-2; 9 bases agree with TRBD1. This CDR3 is built from 15 residues. Trimming cost V 6 bases and J 3 bases; bases outside gene matches: 5. Germline CDR1 reads MDHEN; CDR2 reads SYDVKM. The CDR3 DNA reads TGTGCCAGCAGGACAGGGGGAGACTACACCGGGGAGCTGTTTTTT. Translation gives CASRTGGDYTGELFF.

The chain combines TRBV5-1 with TRBJ2-7; D possibly corresponds to TRBD1 (5 bases). Looked up from germline, CDR1 is SGHRS and CDR2 is YFSETQ. V lost 2 bases and J lost 0, with 15 bases in between. The CDR3 is 16 amino acids. The CDR3 protein is CASSFVQGAHSYEQYF. CDR3 DNA sequence: TGCGCCAGCAGCTTTGTGCAGGGTGCCCACTCCTACGAGCAGTACTTC.

The chain joins TRBV7-2 to TRBJ2-1, with D perhaps TRBD2 (5 bases). The CDR3 covers 14 residues. Germline loops: CDR1 SGHTA, CDR2 FQGNSA. Trimming left V 0 bases short and J 9 bases short, with 12 bases between. The CDR3 here is CASSLAPASREQFF. Here the CDR3 DNA reads TGTGCCAGCAGCTTAGCGCCGGCTAGCCGTGAGCAGTTCTTC.

This clone was counted a few times. V gene TRBV28 combines with J gene TRBJ2-3; D is uncertain. Deletions cut 2 bases from V and 3 bases from J, with 15 bases between. The CDR3 is made up of 16 amino acids. Germline V CDR1 and CDR2: MDHEN, SYDVKM. This chain's CDR3 is CASSLLVVSRTDTQYF. The DNA of the CDR3 is TGTGCCAGCAGTTTACTGGTCGTTTCAAGGACAGATACGCAGTATTTT. Full variable domain (remainder filled in from reference TRBV28 and TRBJ2-3): DVKVTQSSRYLVKRTGEKVFLECVQDMDHENMFWYRQDPGLGLRLIYFSYDVKMKEKGDIPEGYSVSREKKERFSLILESASTNQTSMYLCASSLLVVSRTDTQYFGPGTRLTVL.

The genes are TRBV6-1 and TRBJ1-2, with D uncertain. The CDR3 is made up of 13 amino acids. V was clipped by 0 bases and J by 6 bases, with 8 bases between them. Per germline, CDR1 MNHNS and CDR2 SASEGT. The CDR3 sequence is CASSEARGNGYTF. The CDR3 DNA follows: TGTGCCAGCAGTGAAGCGCGGGGAAATGGCTACACCTTC.

The V call is TRBV2, the J call TRBJ1-2; the D is unclear. Looked up from germline, CDR1 is SNHLY and CDR2 is FYNNEI. The V end was cut by 8 bases, the J end by 4 bases, with 11 bases between. CDR3 length equals 12 residues. The CDR3 DNA sequence: TGTGCCAGCCGAGGGCAGATCTATGGCTACACCTTC. It translates to CASRGQIYGYTF.

The CDR3 spells CASSPEGGRQPQHF. CDR3 DNA: TGTGCCAGCAGTCCCGAGGGGGGGCGTCAGCCCCAGCATTTT. The V and J genes are TRBV6-5 and TRBJ1-5, with D perhaps TRBD1 (6 bases). V was trimmed by 5 bases and J by 6 bases, leaving 14 bases between them. The germline CDR1 and CDR2 sequences are MNHEY and SVGAGI. CDR3 size: 14 residues.

The table lists this clone with a few counts. In the same sample, other DNA sequences code for this CDR3. The chain recombines TRBV5-1 with TRBJ1-1; D call uncertain. There are 14 residues in the CDR3. Germline CDR1 is SGHRS and CDR2 is YFSETQ. V lost 0 bases, J lost 5 bases, and 11 bases lay in between. The CDR3 coding sequence is TGCGCCAGCAGCTTGGAGCAGCGGGGTACTGAAGCTTTCTTT. It specifies CASSLEQRGTEAFF.

The rearrangement uses TRBV2 and TRBJ2-3; no definite D call. There are 14 residues in the CDR3. Trimming cost V 2 bases and J 1 base, with 7 bases left between them. Germline V gene lookup returns CDR1 SNHLY and CDR2 FYNNEI. CDR3 sequence reads: CASSEWSGTDTQYF. The CDR3 DNA reads as TGTGCCAGCAGTGAATGGTCGGGCACAGATACGCAGTATTTT.